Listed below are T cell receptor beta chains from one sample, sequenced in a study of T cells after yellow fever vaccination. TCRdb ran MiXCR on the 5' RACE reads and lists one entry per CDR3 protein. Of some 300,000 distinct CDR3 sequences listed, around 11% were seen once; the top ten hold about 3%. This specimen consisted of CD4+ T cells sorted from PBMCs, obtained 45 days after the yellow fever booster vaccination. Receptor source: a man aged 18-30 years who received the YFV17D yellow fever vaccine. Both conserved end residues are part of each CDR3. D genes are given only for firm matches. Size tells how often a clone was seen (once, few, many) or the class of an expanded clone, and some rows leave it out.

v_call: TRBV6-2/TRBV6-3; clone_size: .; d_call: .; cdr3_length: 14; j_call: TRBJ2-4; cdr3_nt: TGTGCCAGCAGTCGGGGCCTAGCCAAAAACATTCAGTACTTC; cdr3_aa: CASSRGLAKNIQYF
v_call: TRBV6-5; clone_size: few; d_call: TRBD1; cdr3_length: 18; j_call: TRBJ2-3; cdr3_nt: TGTGCCAGCAGCTGGGCAGCCGGACAGGGTCTGGGCACAGATACGCAGTATTTT; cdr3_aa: CASSWAAGQGLGTDTQYF
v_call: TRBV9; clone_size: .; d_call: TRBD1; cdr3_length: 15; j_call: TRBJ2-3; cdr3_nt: TGTGCCAGCAGCGCCGGACAGGGCCACACAGATACGCAGTATTTT; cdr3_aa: CASSAGQGHTDTQYF
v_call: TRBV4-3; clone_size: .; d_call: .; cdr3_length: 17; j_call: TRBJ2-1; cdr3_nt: TGCGCCAGCAGCCAAGTCCCCGGGGGCTCCCTGTTTGATGAGCAGTTCTTC; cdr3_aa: CASSQVPGGSLFDEQFF
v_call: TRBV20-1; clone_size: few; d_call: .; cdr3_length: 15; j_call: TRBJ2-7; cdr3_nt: TGCAGTGCCCATCCCGGAGGGGGGGACCTCTACGAGCAGTACTTC; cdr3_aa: CSAHPGGGDLYEQYF
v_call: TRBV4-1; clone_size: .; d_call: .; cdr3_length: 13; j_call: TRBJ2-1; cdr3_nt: TGCGCCAGCAGCCAAGGAAGGACCAATGAGCAGTTCTTC; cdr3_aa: CASSQGRTNEQFF
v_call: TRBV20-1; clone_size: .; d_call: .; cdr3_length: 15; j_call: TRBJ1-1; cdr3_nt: TGCAGTGCTAGATCCCTGGGGGGCGTGAACACTGAAGCTTTCTTT; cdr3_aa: CSARSLGGVNTEAFF
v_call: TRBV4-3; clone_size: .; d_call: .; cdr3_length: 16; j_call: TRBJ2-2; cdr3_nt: TGCGCCAGCAGCCAAGATTCCCGACAGGCTGGCCGGGAGCTGTTTTTT; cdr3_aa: CASSQDSRQAGRELFF
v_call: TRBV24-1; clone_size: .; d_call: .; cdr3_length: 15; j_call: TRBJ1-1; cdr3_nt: TGTGCCACCAGTGATTTAGTTCGGCGGTGGAACGAAGCTTTCTTT; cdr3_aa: CATSDLVRRWNEAFF
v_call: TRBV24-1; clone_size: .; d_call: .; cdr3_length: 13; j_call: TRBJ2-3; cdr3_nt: TGTGCCATCGAGGGTACGAGCACAGATACGCAGTATTTT; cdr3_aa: CAIEGTSTDTQYF
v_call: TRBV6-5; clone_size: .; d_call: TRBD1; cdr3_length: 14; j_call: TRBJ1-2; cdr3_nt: TGTGCCAGCAGGTCTGACAGGGGTAACTATGGCTACACCTTC; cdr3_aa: CASRSDRGNYGYTF
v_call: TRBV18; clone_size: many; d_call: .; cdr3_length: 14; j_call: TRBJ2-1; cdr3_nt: TGTGCCAGCTCACCACGGACAGACTCCGATGAGCAGTTCTTC; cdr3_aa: CASSPRTDSDEQFF
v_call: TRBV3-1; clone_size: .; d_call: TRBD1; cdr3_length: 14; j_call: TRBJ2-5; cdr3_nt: TGTGCCAGCAGCCCTTGGACAGGGAGCGAGACCCAGTACTTC; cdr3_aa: CASSPWTGSETQYF
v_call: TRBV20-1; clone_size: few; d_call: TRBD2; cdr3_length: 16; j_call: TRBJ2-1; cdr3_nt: TGCAGTCCGGCTGGGGGGGGTGGCTTTTCCTACAATGAGCAGTTCTTC; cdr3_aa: CSPAGGGGFSYNEQFF
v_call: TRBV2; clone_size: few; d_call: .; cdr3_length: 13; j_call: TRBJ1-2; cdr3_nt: TGTGCCAGCGCAGGGGATATGGGCTATGGCTACACCTTC; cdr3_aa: CASAGDMGYGYTF
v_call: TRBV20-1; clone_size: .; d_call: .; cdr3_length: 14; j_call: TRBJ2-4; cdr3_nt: TGCAGTGCTAGGCAGGGGTTAGGCAAAAACATTCAGTACTTC; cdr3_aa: CSARQGLGKNIQYF
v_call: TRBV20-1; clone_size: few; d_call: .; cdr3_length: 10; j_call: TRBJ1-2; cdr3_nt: TGCAGTGCTAGAGACGAGGGCTACACCTTC; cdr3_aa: CSARDEGYTF
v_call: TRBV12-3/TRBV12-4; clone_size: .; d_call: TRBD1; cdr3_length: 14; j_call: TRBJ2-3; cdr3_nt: TGTGCCAGCAGTTGGGGGACAGGGTCTGATACGCAGTATTTT; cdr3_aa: CASSWGTGSDTQYF
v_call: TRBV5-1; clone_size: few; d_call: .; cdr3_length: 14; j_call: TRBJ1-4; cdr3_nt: TGCGCCAGCATGGAGTCATGGAGGGGTGAAAAACTGTTTTTT; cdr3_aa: CASMESWRGEKLFF
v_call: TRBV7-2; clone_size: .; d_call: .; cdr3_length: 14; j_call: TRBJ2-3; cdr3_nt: TGTGCCAGCAGCGGTCAAACGGGGCCGGATACGCAGTATTTT; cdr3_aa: CASSGQTGPDTQYF
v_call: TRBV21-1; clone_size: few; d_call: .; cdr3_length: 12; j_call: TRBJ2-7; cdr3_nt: TGTGCCAGCCGGGACAGATACTACGAGCAGTACTTC; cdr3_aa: CASRDRYYEQYF
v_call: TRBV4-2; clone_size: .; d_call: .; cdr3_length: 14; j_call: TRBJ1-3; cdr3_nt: TGTGCCAGCAGCCAAGTGGGGGACGAGGACACCATATATTTT; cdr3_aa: CASSQVGDEDTIYF
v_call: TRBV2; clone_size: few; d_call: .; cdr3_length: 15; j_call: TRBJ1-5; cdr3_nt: TGTGCCAGCACTAAGGATGTGGGATTGGAGCAGCCCCAGCATTTT; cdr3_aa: CASTKDVGLEQPQHF
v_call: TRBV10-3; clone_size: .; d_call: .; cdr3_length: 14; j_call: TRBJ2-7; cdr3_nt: TGTGCCATCAGTGAGTCGTCGGGGGCCTACGAGCAGTACTTC; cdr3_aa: CAISESSGAYEQYF
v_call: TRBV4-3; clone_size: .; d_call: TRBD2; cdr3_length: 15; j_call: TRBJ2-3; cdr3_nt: TGCGCCAGCAGCCAAGAAGGGACTAGCGGAGATACGCAGTATTTT; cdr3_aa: CASSQEGTSGDTQYF
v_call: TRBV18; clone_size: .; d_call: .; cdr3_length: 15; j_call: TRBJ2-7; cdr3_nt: TGTGCCAGCTCACCTTTGTCAGGGCCTCTGTACGAGCAGTACTTC; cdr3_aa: CASSPLSGPLYEQYF